The T cell receptor beta chain under discussion was sequenced for a study of T cells in Graves' hyperthyroidism and ophthalmopathy. Study details: Peripheral blood sampling occurred at initial diagnosis, before any treatment. Study-wide results and limits: Stable hyperthyroidism was told apart from ophthalmopathy by a model built on 13 V-J features.

The sample holds many counts of this clonotype. Antigen specificity is unknown. There were TCR beta CDR3 regions amplified from RNA transcripts. HTBI primers drove first-round RT-PCR of the TCR CDR3. One entry per CDR3 protein results from TCRdb running MiXCR on the multiplex PCR reads. The profile shows 250,000 to 350,000 distinct CDR3 sequences, more than 15% of them singletons. In germline, CDR1 is SEHNR, CDR2 FQNEAQ (reference sequence). The CDR3 consists of 17 residues. Losses at the gene ends were 3 bases for V and 2 bases for J; bases not matched to a gene: 11. Each person with ophthalmopathy scored at least 3 on the Clinical Activity Score, reached NOSPECS grade 4 or higher, and had been ill under 3 months.

The V and J genes are TRBV7-9 and TRBJ2-5, with 8 bases aligning to TRBD2. The material sequenced was blood. This receptor was obtained from a woman aged 55-69 years with Graves' ophthalmopathy. The CDR3 DNA follows: TGTGCCAGCAGCTTCCGCCTAGCGGGCCCACCACAAGAGACCCAGTACTTC. Translating gives CASSFRLAGPPQETQYF. Using reference TRBV7-9 and TRBJ2-5 for the parts outside the CDR3, the full variable domain is DTGVSQNPRHKITKRGQNVTFRCDPISEHNRLYWYRQTLGQGPEFLTYFQNEAQLEKSRLLSDRFSAERPKGSFSTLEIQRTEQGDSAMYLCASSFRLAGPPQETQYFGPGTRLLVL.